Here is one T cell receptor beta chain with its context. There is no known antigen for this receptor. Nothing much larger sits one base from this clone, and base qualities are not available. This entry belongs to a study of blood T cell repertoires in COVID-19 (dated by TCRdb to the early 2020s). Some background on the complete study: Samples from collaborators originated in the United States, Italy and Spain and spanned both the acute and convalescent phases of COVID-19. The material from the prospective study consisted of cDNA or gDNA derived from T cells, B-cell-depleted T cells, or PBMCs. Subjects who had been exposed to COVID-19, were actively infected with it, or had recovered from it provided the deeply sampled blood TCRbeta repertoires that made up the dataset. The repertoires were released in a freely available public database intended as a resource for research on the immune response to SARS-CoV-2. Samples were obtained from the ongoing ImmuneRACE study (first 160 participants) and from over 1,000 subjects provided by 6 global collaborators. The sample metadata nearly always contained a de-identified subject ID, COVID-19 status, age in years and sex. Where available, HLA class I and class II types were taken from metadata supplied by the sample provider and were not determined by assay-based typing. Study-wide conclusions, independent of this receptor: The amount of clinical and demographic metadata varied by source and participant and was provided uncurated.

TCRbeta CDR3 regions were amplified from genomic DNA by means of the immunoSEQ Assay, a bias-controlled multiplex PCR. As for the authors' bioinformatics: Within the assay, amplification of reference gene primers was used to estimate how many nucleated cells each sample contained. To quantify the absolute abundance of each unique TCRbeta CDR3 rearrangement, sequence reads were collapsed and filtered. For each sample, productive Simpson clonality was calculated as the square root of Simpson's diversity index across productive rearrangements. Imported from immuneACCESS, the table was reduced by TCRdb to in-frame sequences with V and J called. These copies leave out some clones; in studies compared against another copy, an unresolved V gene accounts for under half, and the cause of the remainder is not known. That table supplies the V and J calls and clone size; D and trimming were determined from the DNA. This sample lists approximately 45,000 clones; approximately 83% were detected once. The ten biggest clones cover less than 3% of the sample.

Collaborating institutions collected whole blood in K2EDTA tubes following their own protocols. For TCRbeta analysis, collaborators shipped samples in one of three forms: frozen whole blood, isolated PBMCs, or DNA extracted from either of those sample types. V and J are trimmed by 4 bases and 6 bases, and the gene matches miss 2 bases of the junction. The CDR3, cysteine through phenylalanine, is 13 amino acids long. Here the CDR3 DNA is all that survives: 39 bases in frame from base 1. For CDR1 and CDR2, the germline V gene lists SGHTA and FQGNSA. The sequence is built from TRBV7-2 and TRBJ1-5; a stretch of 8 junction bases matches TRBD1. The sample consisted of peripheral blood. This receptor was identified in a woman aged 80 or over with acute or convalescent COVID-19. The bases read TGTGCCAGCAGCTCAACAGGGGGTCAGCCCCAGCATTTT. Translated, this gives CASSSTGGQPQHF. The full variable domain, with segments outside the CDR3 supplied by the reference TRBV7-2 and TRBJ1-5 proteins, appears as GAGVSQSPSNKVTEKGKDVELRCDPISGHTALYWYRQSLGQGLEFLIYFQGNSAPDKSGLPSDRFSAERTGGSVSTLTIQRTQQEDSAVYLCASSSTGGQPQHFGDGTRLSIL.